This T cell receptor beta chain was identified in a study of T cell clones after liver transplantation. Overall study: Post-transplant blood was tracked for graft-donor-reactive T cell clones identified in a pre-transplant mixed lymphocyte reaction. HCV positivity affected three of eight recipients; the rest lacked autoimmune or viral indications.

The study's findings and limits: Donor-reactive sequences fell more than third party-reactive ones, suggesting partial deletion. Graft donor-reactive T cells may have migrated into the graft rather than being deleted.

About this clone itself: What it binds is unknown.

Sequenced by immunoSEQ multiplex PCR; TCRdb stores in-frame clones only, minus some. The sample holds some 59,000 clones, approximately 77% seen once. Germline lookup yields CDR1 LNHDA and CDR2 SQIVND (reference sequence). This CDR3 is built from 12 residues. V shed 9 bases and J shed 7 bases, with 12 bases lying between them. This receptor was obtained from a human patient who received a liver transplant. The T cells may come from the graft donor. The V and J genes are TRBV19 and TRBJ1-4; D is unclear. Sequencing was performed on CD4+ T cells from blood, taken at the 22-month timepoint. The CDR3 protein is CASSNKGEKLFF. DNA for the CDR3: TGTGCCAGCTCCAATAAGGGTGAAAAACTGTTTTTT.